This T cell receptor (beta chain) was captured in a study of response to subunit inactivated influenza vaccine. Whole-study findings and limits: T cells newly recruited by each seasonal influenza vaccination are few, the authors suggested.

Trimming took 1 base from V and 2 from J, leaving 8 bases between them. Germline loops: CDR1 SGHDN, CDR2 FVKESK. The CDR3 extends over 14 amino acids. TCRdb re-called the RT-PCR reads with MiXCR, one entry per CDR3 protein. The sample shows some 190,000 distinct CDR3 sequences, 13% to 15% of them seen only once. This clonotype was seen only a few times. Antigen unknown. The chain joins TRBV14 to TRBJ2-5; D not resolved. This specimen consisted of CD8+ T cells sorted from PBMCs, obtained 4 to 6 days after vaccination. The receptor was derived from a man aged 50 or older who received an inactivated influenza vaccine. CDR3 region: CASSQVRRQETQYF. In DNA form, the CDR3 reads TGTGCCAGCAGCCAAGTTAGGAGACAAGAGACCCAGTACTTC.